Sequencing of this T cell receptor beta chain was carried out in a study of Ad26.COV2.S vaccination and SARS-CoV-2 variants. Study context: Ad26.COV2.S shots went into the muscle once or twice, 56 days apart.

Profiling relied on immunoSEQ multiplex PCR, and the TCRdb table lists in-frame clones only, not all of them. This table has roughly 300,000 clones, approximately 86% appearing once. Treatment noted: around 19 received Ad26.COV2.S at low or high dose, single or two shots; about 5 received placebo; per-sample allocation not given. Each sample was drawn 63 days after the first injection (of vaccine or placebo). Trimming stripped 4 bases from V and 7 bases from J, with 17 bases between. From germline, CDR1 is LNHDA and CDR2 SQIVND (reference sequence). CDR3 length: 15 residues. The sequencing used peripheral blood, collected in a trial of Ad26.COV2.S vaccine versus placebo. The V and J genes are TRBV19 and TRBJ1-5; possibly TRBD1 for D (6 bases). This TCR was recovered from a person aged 18-65 years who received the Ad26.COV2.S COVID-19 vaccine or a placebo. The CDR3 DNA reads TGTGCCAGTAGTACTAATACAGGGTTAAACCAGCCCCAGCATTTT. Translation gives CASSTNTGLNQPQHF.